The 30 T cell receptor beta chains in this list originate from one sample, sequenced in a study of OX40 agonist ivuxolimab in advanced cancers. Some clones are missing from TCRdb's copy, which holds only in-frame ones; the method was immunoSEQ multiplex PCR. The data show 82,000 or so clones, with 85% seen just once and more than 2% held by the top ten. Sequencing used CD4+ or CD8+ T cells sorted from blood, obtained in a trial of the OX40 agonist ivuxolimab. The receptors were gathered from an adult with an advanced solid tumor such as melanoma, head and neck, liver or kidney cancer.

The rearrangement joins TRBV6-1 to TRBJ2-3; D is possibly TRBD2 (6 bases). Germline V gene data show CDR1 as MNHNS and CDR2 as SASEGT. The ends were cut back, 7 bases at V and 9 bases at J, with 17 bases in the middle. The CDR3 is made up of 13 amino acids. The CDR3 loop is CASTGMPRGTQYF. CDR3 sequence (DNA): TGTGCCAGCACCGGGATGCCACGGGGGACGCAGTATTTT.

This clone is a singleton in its sample. This chain connects TRBV5-1 to TRBJ2-7; the match to TRBD2 covers 16 bases. Germline V gene sequence: CDR1 SGHRS, CDR2 YFSETQ. Losses at the gene ends were 4 bases for V and 5 bases for J; bases not matched to a gene: 9. The CDR3 length is 17 residues. This CDR3 reads CASSVGLAGGLLNEQYF. The DNA for the CDR3 is TGCGCCAGCAGCGTGGGACTAGCGGGGGGGCTATTAAACGAGCAGTACTTC. The full variable domain, its missing parts supplied by reference TRBV5-1 and TRBJ2-7, is KAGVTQTPRYLIKTRGQQVTLSCSPISGHRSVSWYQQTPGQGLQFLFEYFSETQRNKGNFPGRFSGRQFSNSRSEMNVSTLELGDSALYLCASSVGLAGGLLNEQYFGPGTRLTVT.

The chain has TRBV7-8 and TRBJ2-3; 7 positions match TRBD1. CDR1 is SGHVS, CDR2 FQNEAQ, per germline. The CDR3 sequence is 12 residues long. The J segment lost 5 bases and the V segment lost 5 bases, leaving 1 base of the junction unmatched. CDR3 coding DNA: TGTGCCAGCAGCCGGACAGGAGATACGCAGTATTTT. Protein product: CASSRTGDTQYF.

The gene calls are TRBV19 and TRBJ1-1; D might be TRBD1 (6 bases). This CDR3 contains 15 residues. In germline, CDR1 is LNHDA, CDR2 SQIVND (reference sequence). Trimming shortened V by 6 bases and J by 6 bases, and 20 bases separated the two germline ends. CDR3 in DNA: TGTGCCAGTAGCCCATTCCGGGGGGGCGTTTCTGAAGCTTTCTTT. Its protein product is CASSPFRGGVSEAFF.

This chain links TRBV5-5 with TRBJ1-2; D is uncertain. V gave up 2 bases and J gave up 6 bases, with 11 bases separating them. The CDR3 totals 13 residues. The germline V gene encodes CDR1 SGHKS and CDR2 YYEKEE (reference sequence). The CDR3 region is CASSFVGQNGYTF. The CDR3, as DNA: TGTGCCAGCAGCTTCGTCGGGCAGAATGGCTACACCTTC.

V usage is TRBV9 and J usage is TRBJ2-7, with D unclear. The CDR3 runs to 14 residues. Trimming stripped 3 bases from V and 2 bases from J, with 12 bases between. Germline-derived CDR1 and CDR2 are SGDLS and YYNGEE. This chain's CDR3 is CASSARFEPYEQYF. CDR3 nucleotides: TGTGCCAGCAGCGCGCGATTTGAACCCTACGAGCAGTACTTC. Full variable domain (outside the CDR3, taken from reference TRBV9 and TRBJ2-7): DSGVTQTPKHLITATGQRVTLRCSPRSGDLSVYWYQQSLDQGLQFLIQYYNGEERAKGNILERFSAQQFPDLHSELNLSSLELGDSALYFCASSARFEPYEQYFGPGTRLTVT.

This chain links TRBV4-2 with TRBJ1-2, with TRBD1 identical over 9 bases. With 0 bases clipped from V and 5 bases from J, the junction kept 10 bases outside the gene matches. Germline assignment: CDR1 LGHNA and CDR2 YNFKEQ. The CDR3 totals 17 residues. The CDR3 here is CASSQDRRPGQGYGYTF. CDR3 in DNA: TGTGCCAGCAGCCAAGATCGAAGACCGGGACAGGGATATGGCTACACCTTC.

This chain links TRBV30 with TRBJ2-3; 12 nucleotides line up with TRBD2. Unmatched junction bases numbered 14, after V lost 3 bases and J lost 1 base. CDR3 length equals 19 residues. Germline CDR1 is GTSNPN and CDR2 is SVGIG (reference sequence). CDR3 sequence reads: CAWSATSGGALSGTDTQYF. CDR3 nucleotides: TGTGCCTGGAGCGCGACTAGCGGGGGTGCTCTGAGCGGCACAGATACGCAGTATTTT. The variable domain in full, with the rest retrieved from reference TRBV30 and TRBJ2-3, is SQTIHQWPATLVQPVGSPLSLECTVEGTSNPNLYWYRQAAGRGLQLLFYSVGIGQISSEVPQNLSASRPQDRQFILSSKKLLLSDSGFYLCAWSATSGGALSGTDTQYFGPGTRLTVL.

The CDR3 sequence is CASSGGSWGDTEAFF. DNA for the CDR3: TGTGCCAGCAGTGGGGGAAGTTGGGGGGACACTGAAGCTTTCTTT. V and J are TRBV2 and TRBJ1-1; D might be TRBD1 (5 bases). Trimming took off 4 bases at V and 3 bases at J, with 15 bases between the two ends. Germline assignment: CDR1 SNHLY and CDR2 FYNNEI. The CDR3 covers 15 residues.

The chain joins TRBV7-9 to TRBJ1-3; maybe TRBD1 (5 bases). This CDR3 has 14 amino acids. Germline assignment: CDR1 SEHNR and CDR2 FQNEAQ (reference sequence). The ends were cut back, 1 base at V and 9 bases at J, with 13 bases in the middle. The CDR3 DNA sequence: TGTGCCAGCAGCTTAGGCCAGGGTTACGCCACCATATATTTT. Its protein product is CASSLGQGYATIYF.

This clone was recorded once. The DNA for the CDR3 is TGTGCCAGAAGCCCGACCCGGAAAAAACAGGGTGAAGCCAAAAACATTCAGTACTTC. It is translated as CARSPTRKKQGEAKNIQYF. The V gene is TRBV5-3, the J gene TRBJ2-4; weak D call: TRBD1 (6 bases). TRBV5-3 is marked as an open reading frame, function uncertain. Deletions cut 4 bases from V and 0 bases from J, with 23 bases between. This CDR3 contains 19 residues.

The V and J genes are TRBV28 and TRBJ2-1, with 8 bases fitting TRBD2. The CDR3 extends over 14 amino acids. Trimming took 6 bases from V and 4 from J; bases not matched to a gene: 5. Germline CDR1 MDHEN, CDR2 SYDVKM. The chain's CDR3 is CASSPGLDYNEQFF. CDR3 bases: TGTGCCAGCAGCCCGGGACTAGATTACAATGAGCAGTTCTTC.

This chain links TRBV27 with TRBJ2-5, with 9 bases matching TRBD2. The V gene end was trimmed by 3 bases and the J gene end by 1 base; junction bases not matched to a gene: 3. Per the germline V gene, CDR1 is MNHEY and CDR2 is SMNVEV (reference sequence). This CDR3 has 15 residues. The CDR3 DNA reads TGTGCCAGCAGTTTTAGCGGGGGACCCCAAGAGACCCAGTACTTC. This encodes CASSFSGGPQETQYF.

The chain is built from TRBV28 and TRBJ2-3; 9 bases map to TRBD1. J lost 4 bases, V lost 3 bases, and 5 bases had no gene match. Germline values: CDR1 MDHEN, CDR2 SYDVKM. The CDR3 consists of 15 residues. The CDR3 loop reads CASSFGQGTPDTQYF. CDR3 nucleotide sequence: TGTGCCAGCAGTTTTGGACAGGGGACGCCAGATACGCAGTATTTT.

This chain connects TRBV30 to TRBJ1-2; 8 bases are shared with TRBD1. The CDR3 loop spans 13 amino acids. V dropped 3 bases and J dropped 8; count of bases not matched to a gene: 8. The germline CDR1 and CDR2 sequences are GTSNPN and SVGIG (reference sequence). CDR3 protein: CAWSRGTGGGYTF. DNA of the CDR3: TGTGCCTGGAGCCGCGGGACAGGTGGCGGCTACACCTTC. The variable domain in full, with the rest retrieved from reference TRBV30 and TRBJ1-2, is SQTIHQWPATLVQPVGSPLSLECTVEGTSNPNLYWYRQAAGRGLQLLFYSVGIGQISSEVPQNLSASRPQDRQFILSSKKLLLSDSGFYLCAWSRGTGGGYTFGSGTRLTVV.

This chain links TRBV27 with TRBJ1-1; no definite D call. V was trimmed by 6 bases and J by 4 bases, leaving 15 bases between them. Looked up from germline, CDR1 is MNHEY and CDR2 is SMNVEV (reference sequence). The CDR3 loop spans 14 amino acids. The CDR3 loop is CASSRRGGGTEAFF. The CDR3 DNA reads TGTGCCAGCAGCCGCCGGGGTGGTGGCACTGAAGCTTTCTTT.

The J gene is TRBJ2-7, the V gene TRBV27, with D hard to call. Trimming took 8 bases from V and 0 from J, leaving 11 bases between them. Germline-derived CDR1 and CDR2 are MNHEY and SMNVEV (reference sequence). The CDR3 extends over 13 amino acids. The CDR3 DNA reads TGTGCCAGCTCGAATGGTGACTCCTACGAGCAGTACTTC. Its translation: CASSNGDSYEQYF.

This chain uses TRBV6-6 with TRBJ2-7; TRBD1 aligns across 8 bases. In germline, CDR1 is MNHNY, CDR2 SVGAGI (reference sequence). V lost 5 bases to trimming and J lost 0 bases; unmatched junction nucleotides: 9. This CDR3 is 16 amino acids long. CDR3: CASSLSLGQASYEQYF. CDR3 in DNA: TGTGCCAGCAGTCTCTCCCTGGGACAGGCCTCCTACGAGCAGTACTTC.

This clone was counted once. The chain recombines TRBV27 with TRBJ2-1, with 7 bases aligning to TRBD1. The CDR3 contains 15 residues. V shed 5 bases and J 7 bases; nucleotides not matched to a gene: 11. CDR1 and CDR2 (germline): MNHEY, SMNVEV (reference sequence). The CDR3 DNA is TGTGCCAGCAGTCGCAGGGGGACAGATCCAAATGAGCAGTTCTTC. The encoded protein is CASSRRGTDPNEQFF.

The genes are TRBV7-9 and TRBJ1-1; TRBD1 is a possible D gene (5 bases). V shed 1 base and J shed 9 bases, with 12 bases lying between them. From germline, CDR1 is SEHNR and CDR2 FQNEAQ (reference sequence). This CDR3 comprises 13 residues. CDR3 coding DNA: TGTGCCAGCAGCTTAGAGGGTTCGGGACAAGCTTTCTTT. Its protein product is CASSLEGSGQAFF.

This chain connects TRBV19 to TRBJ1-5; unclear D gene. Trimming pared 0 bases from V and 5 bases from J, leaving 8 bases between. The CDR3 covers 14 residues. Germline V CDR1 and CDR2: LNHDA, SQIVND (reference sequence). The DNA for the CDR3 is TGTGCCAGTAGTATAGACCGACCCCATCAGCCCCAGCATTTT. Amino acid sequence: CASSIDRPHQPQHF. Based on the CDR3 plus reference TRBV19 and TRBJ1-5, the full variable domain is DGGITQSPKYLFRKEGQNVTLSCEQNLNHDAMYWYRQDPGQGLRLIYYSQIVNDFQKGDIAEGYSVSREKKESFPLTVTSAQKNPTAFYLCASSIDRPHQPQHFGDGTRLSIL.

V gene TRBV7-9 combines with J gene TRBJ2-3; the D call may be TRBD1 or TRBD2 (6 bases each). Germline V gene sequence: CDR1 SEHNR, CDR2 FQNEAQ (reference sequence). The CDR3 is made up of 16 amino acids. The ends were cut back, 2 bases at V and 1 base at J, with 13 bases in the middle. CDR3 region: CASSLLGGLGTDTQYF. The DNA of the CDR3 is TGTGCCAGCAGCTTATTGGGGGGCCTTGGCACAGATACGCAGTATTTT.

The chain couples TRBV5-1 to TRBJ2-1; no firm D call. The CDR3 loop spans 14 amino acids. Trimming shortened V by 0 bases and J by 0 bases, and 4 bases separated the two germline ends. Germline CDR1 and CDR2: SGHRS and YFSETQ. The DNA of the CDR3 is TGCGCCAGCAGCTTGGACAGCTCCTACAATGAGCAGTTCTTC. This gives the protein CASSLDSSYNEQFF. The variable domain in full, with the rest retrieved from reference TRBV5-1 and TRBJ2-1, is KAGVTQTPRYLIKTRGQQVTLSCSPISGHRSVSWYQQTPGQGLQFLFEYFSETQRNKGNFPGRFSGRQFSNSRSEMNVSTLELGDSALYLCASSLDSSYNEQFFGPGTRLTVL.

This clone was found once. The same CDR3 is also encoded by other DNA sequences in this sample. The genes are TRBV5-1 and TRBJ2-7; D might be TRBD2 (5 bases). The CDR3 is 12 residues long. Germline assignment: CDR1 SGHRS and CDR2 YFSETQ. V shed 0 bases and J shed 5 bases, with 6 bases lying between them. CDR3 residues: CASSLGGHEQYF. DNA for the CDR3: TGCGCCAGCAGCTTGGGAGGGCACGAGCAGTACTTC.

Here the CDR3 DNA reads TGTGCCAGCAGCTTCGACAATGAGCAGTTCTTC. It codes for CASSFDNEQFF. The rearrangement joins TRBV11-2 to TRBJ2-1; D is uncertain. Trimming removed 3 bases at V and 5 bases at J, with 2 bases between. Germline assignment: CDR1 SGHAT and CDR2 FQNNGV. The CDR3 sequence is 11 residues long. The whole variable domain, filled in from reference TRBV11-2 and TRBJ2-1, reads EAGVAQSPRYKIIEKRQSVAFWCNPISGHATLYWYQQILGQGPKLLIQFQNNGVVDDSQLPKDRFSAERLKGVDSTLKIQPAKLEDSAVYLCASSFDNEQFFGPGTRLTVL.

As to this clone: Other DNA sequences of this sample code for an identical CDR3. The V and J genes are TRBV5-4 and TRBJ1-1, with no clear D. The CDR3 length is 12 residues. V was clipped by 1 base and J by 1 base, with 2 bases between them. Germline CDR1 reads SGHNT; CDR2 reads YYREEE (reference sequence). The CDR3 DNA sequence: TGTGCCAGCAGCTTGAGGAACACTGAAGCTTTCTTT. Translation gives CASSLRNTEAFF.

V gene TRBV18 combines with J gene TRBJ1-5, with 9 positions matching TRBD1. The CDR3 totals 13 residues. Trimming took 8 bases from V and 7 from J; bases not matched to a gene: 6. CDR1 and CDR2 from the germline V gene are KGHSH and LQKENI. The CDR3 sequence is CASAQGAGQPQHF. CDR3 coding DNA: TGTGCCAGCGCACAGGGGGCCGGACAGCCCCAGCATTTT.

This clone was seen just once. The chain uses TRBV19 and TRBJ1-2; TRBD1 matches at 9 bases. J lost 3 bases, V lost 6 bases, and 5 bases had no gene match. The CDR3 totals 14 residues. The germline gives CDR1 LNHDA, CDR2 SQIVND (reference sequence). Here the CDR3 DNA reads TGTGCCAGTAGCAGGACAGGGGAGGACTATGGCTACACCTTC. This translates into CASSRTGEDYGYTF.

The chain combines TRBV27 with TRBJ1-1; weak D call: TRBD1 (5 bases). Germline assignment: CDR1 MNHEY and CDR2 SMNVEV (reference sequence). Trimming removed 5 bases at V and 0 bases at J, with 7 bases between. The CDR3 spans 13 residues. In nucleotides, the CDR3 is TGTGCCAGCAGTCCGGGACTGAACACTGAAGCTTTCTTT. As protein: CASSPGLNTEAFF.

The rearrangement links TRBV6-1 to TRBJ2-3; the D gene is possibly TRBD1 (5 bases). Between the trimmed V and J ends, which lost 0 bases and 9 bases, there was a span of 10 bases. This CDR3 region has 13 residues. CDR1 and CDR2 from the germline V gene are MNHNS and SASEGT. The CDR3 DNA follows: TGTGCCAGCAGTGAAGCCAGGGTAGGAACGCAGTATTTT. Its protein is CASSEARVGTQYF.